This T cell receptor (beta chain) appears in the sequencing data of a study of T cell repertoires in cytomegalovirus infection. Turning to the study itself: Signatures in public TCR beta sequences pointed to both CMV infection and matching HLA type.

The V gene lost 5 bases and the J gene lost 4 bases, with 27 bases spanning the gap. This CDR3 region has 18 residues. TCRdb fed the reads into MiXCR, producing one record per CDR3 protein. The data show around 490,000 distinct CDR3 sequences, 26% seen once. The chain uses TRBV12-3 or TRBV12-4 and TRBJ2-7; D may correspond to TRBD1 or TRBD2 (5 bases each). This receptor was obtained from a human donor in good health (CMV status not recorded). Some clones in this sample may be carry-over from other donors' samples. What was sequenced was PBMCs. CDR3: CASSLQSLGTFSAYEQYF. Written as DNA, the CDR3 is TGTGCCAGCAGTCTCCAAAGTCTCGGGACCTTTTCCGCATACGAGCAGTACTTC.